This T cell receptor beta chain came from a study of blood T cell repertoires in COVID-19. Overall study: Italy, Spain and the United States were the sources of the convalescent and acute COVID-19 samples.

V lost 2 bases, J lost 1 base, and 13 bases lay in between. This CDR3 region has 16 residues. Germline CDR1 reads SEHNR; CDR2 reads FQNEAQ (reference sequence). Authors' methods: Amplification with reference gene primers provided the estimates of nucleated cell counts. Assay used: immunoSEQ multiplex PCR; TCRdb lists only in-frame clones, some missing. For V, J and clone size, that table is used; D and trimming come from the DNA. Of more than 100,000 clones listed, 65% to 90% were seen once; the top ten hold about 8.4%. J is TRBJ2-3 and V is TRBV7-9, with D perhaps matching TRBD1 (5 bases). This receptor was taken from an older woman with active or convalescent COVID-19. The sample taken for sequencing was peripheral blood. The CDR3 sequence: CASSLFHRWGTDTQYF. The CDR3 DNA reads TGTGCCAGCAGCTTATTTCACAGGTGGGGCACAGATACGCAGTATTTT.